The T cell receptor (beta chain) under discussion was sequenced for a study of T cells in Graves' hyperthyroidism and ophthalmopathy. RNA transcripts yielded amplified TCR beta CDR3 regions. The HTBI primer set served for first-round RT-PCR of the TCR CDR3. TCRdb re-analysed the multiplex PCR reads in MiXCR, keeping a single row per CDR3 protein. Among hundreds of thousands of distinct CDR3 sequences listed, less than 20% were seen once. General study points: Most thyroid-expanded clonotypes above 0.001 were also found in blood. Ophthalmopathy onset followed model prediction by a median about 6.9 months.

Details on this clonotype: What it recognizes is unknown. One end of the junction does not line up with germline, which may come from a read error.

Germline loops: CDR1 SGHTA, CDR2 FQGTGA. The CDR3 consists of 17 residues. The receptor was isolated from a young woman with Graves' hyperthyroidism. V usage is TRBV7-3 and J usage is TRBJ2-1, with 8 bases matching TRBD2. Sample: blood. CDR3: CASSLWGGGPTYDEQFF. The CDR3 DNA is TGTGCCAGCAGCTTATGGGGCGGGGGGCCCACCTACGATGAGCAGTTCTTC.